This T cell receptor beta chain is from a study of post-analysis software for immune sequencing data. Across the whole study: Disease trajectories encompassed relapsing-remitting, secondary progressive and progressive-relapsing multiple sclerosis. Findings and limits, study-wide: The five TRBV segments detected at higher frequency in patients than in controls included TRBV5-6, TRBV5-1 and TRBV20-1. The study found significantly lower normalized Chao1 diversity in multiple sclerosis patients than in controls. Samples sharing a preparation batch grouped tightly together when assessed by F measure.

Germline CDR1 and CDR2: SGHVS and FNYEAQ. J gave up 5 bases and V 1 base, and 8 bases lay outside the gene matches. This CDR3 has 15 residues. The TCR beta cDNA libraries carried unique molecular identifiers. Starting from approximately 1 to 10 million T cells, the study yielded 460,000 or so cDNA molecules. TCRdb reprocessed the PCR reads via MiXCR and lists one record per CDR3 protein. This table has around 500,000 distinct CDR3 sequences, roughly 34% appearing once. Only a few counts were recorded for this clonotype. Antigen specificity is unknown. The chain is built from TRBV7-6 and TRBJ2-7, with TRBD1 matching over 7 bases. The sequencing input was blood. This receptor was obtained from a girl aged 2-17 years with multiple sclerosis. The CDR3, as DNA: TGTGCCAGCAGCTTAGGGCCGACAGGGCTCAACGAGCAGTACTTC. This gives the protein CASSLGPTGLNEQYF.